One and the same sample provided the 15 T cell receptor beta chains below, sequenced in a study of OX40 agonist ivuxolimab in advanced cancers. Sequencing was performed with immunoSEQ multiplex PCR; in TCRdb, only in-frame clones are kept and a portion is missing. The data show 68,000 or so clones, under 95% seen once. Here the sequenced sample was CD4+ or CD8+ T cells sorted from blood, taken in a trial of the OX40 agonist ivuxolimab. The receptors stem from an adult with an advanced solid tumor such as melanoma, head and neck, liver or kidney cancer.

The chain recombines TRBV6-1 with TRBJ1-1; tentatively, D is TRBD1 (5 bases). CDR1 is MNHNS, CDR2 SASEGT, per germline. The CDR3 loop spans 15 amino acids. Trimming pared 2 bases from V and 2 bases from J, leaving 12 bases between. The CDR3 sequence is CASSESNRLNTEAFF. The CDR3 DNA is TGTGCCAGCAGTGAATCTAACAGGTTAAACACTGAAGCTTTCTTT.

The chain employs TRBV15 and TRBJ1-4; D unresolved. V shed 0 bases and J shed 7 bases, with 12 bases lying between them. Germline V gene data show CDR1 as LNHNV and CDR2 as YYDKDF (reference sequence). This CDR3 is built from 15 residues. CDR3 region: CATSRETRVGEKLFF. In DNA, the CDR3 is TGTGCCACCAGCAGAGAGACCCGGGTGGGTGAAAAACTGTTTTTT.

The chain combines TRBV10-1 with TRBJ1-4, with D unclear. The CDR3 contains 14 residues. The V gene's germline CDR1 is WNHNN and CDR2 SYGVQD (reference sequence). Between the trimmed V and J ends, which lost 0 bases and 8 bases, there was a span of 10 bases. The DNA of the CDR3 is TGCGCCAGCAGTGAGTCGAGGGCTTCGGAAAAACTGTTTTTT. Translation: CASSESRASEKLFF.

J is TRBJ1-3 and V is TRBV29-1, with 7 bases fitting TRBD1. The CDR3 sequence is 14 residues long. Looked up from germline, CDR1 is SQVTM and CDR2 is ANQGSEA. Trimming removed 5 bases from V and 0 bases from J; junction bases left unmatched: 4. For the CDR3, the DNA is TGCAGCGTTAAGGGGGCCGGCTCTGGAAACACCATATATTTT. Translation: CSVKGAGSGNTIYF.

The chain employs TRBV2 and TRBJ2-1; a weak D match, TRBD2 (6 bases). V dropped 5 bases and J dropped 2 bases, with 16 bases sitting between them. The CDR3 contains 16 residues. Germline V CDR1 and CDR2: SNHLY, FYNNEI. CDR3: CASSPFGGATYNEQFF. CDR3 nucleotide sequence: TGTGCCAGCAGTCCTTTCGGCGGGGCAACCTACAATGAGCAGTTCTTC.

This clone was seen once. The chain is built from TRBV19 and TRBJ2-1; D could derive from TRBD1 or TRBD2 (6 bases each). The V gene lost 10 bases and the J gene lost 8 bases, with 15 bases spanning the gap. This CDR3 spans 12 amino acids. Germline lookup yields CDR1 LNHDA and CDR2 SQIVND (reference sequence). The CDR3 sequence: CATAPRGDEQFF. For the CDR3, the DNA is TGTGCCACCGCACCTAGGGGGGATGAGCAGTTCTTC.

This sequence joins TRBV7-6 and TRBJ1-5; D is uncertain. In germline, CDR1 is SGHVS, CDR2 FNYEAQ. This CDR3 region has 15 residues. V lost 5 bases and J lost 8, with 19 bases in between. CDR3 sequence: CASSVLGGVNEPQHF. The DNA of the CDR3 is TGTGCCAGCAGCGTCTTGGGCGGGGTGAACGAGCCCCAGCATTTT.

This clone was detected only once. The V call is TRBV11-2, the J call TRBJ2-5; 10 bases match TRBD1. CDR3 size: 16 residues. V lost 5 bases, J lost 5 bases, and 11 bases stayed unmatched. Germline assignment: CDR1 SGHAT and CDR2 FQNNGV. CDR3 in DNA: TGTGCCAGCAGCAGGGAAAGACAGGGGGCACTGGAGACCCAGTACTTC. This encodes CASSRERQGALETQYF.

The chain recombines TRBV4-2 with TRBJ2-1, with 13 bases lining up with TRBD2. The CDR3 is 19 amino acids. Germline V gives CDR1 LGHNA, CDR2 YNFKEQ. The V gene end was trimmed by 1 base and the J gene end by 0 bases; junction bases not matched to a gene: 6. CDR3 nucleotide sequence: TGTGCCAGCAGCCAAGTGAAACTAGCGGGGGGGAGCTCCTACAATGAGCAGTTCTTC. Amino acid sequence: CASSQVKLAGGSSYNEQFF.

This CDR3 is CASSQITGTGFRYEQYF. The CDR3 bases are TGTGCCAGCAGCCAGATAACCGGGACAGGGTTTAGGTACGAGCAGTACTTC. The V and J genes are TRBV7-2 and TRBJ2-7; TRBD1 aligns across 9 bases. V lost 5 bases, J lost 4 bases, and 15 bases stayed unmatched. The germline V gene has CDR1 SGHTA and CDR2 FQGNSA. The CDR3 length is 17 residues.

This clone has only a few counts. V is TRBV6-1 and J is TRBJ1-2; TRBD1 might be the D (6 bases). This CDR3 has 12 residues. Germline values: CDR1 MNHNS, CDR2 SASEGT. V was pared by 4 bases and J by 7 bases, with 10 bases between. CDR3 nucleotide sequence: TGTGCCAGCAGTGTTAACAGGGCTGGCTACACCTTC. The encoded protein is CASSVNRAGYTF.

The rearrangement joins TRBV11-2 to TRBJ2-7; no clear D gene. V gave up 0 bases and J gave up 3 bases, with 6 bases separating them. This CDR3 is built from 13 residues. Looked up from germline, CDR1 is SGHAT and CDR2 is FQNNGV. The CDR3 nucleotides are TGTGCCAGCAGCTTAGAGCCTGTCTACGAGCAGTACTTC. Its protein product is CASSLEPVYEQYF.

The chain combines TRBV6-5 with TRBJ1-2; the D is unclear. Germline V gives CDR1 MNHEY, CDR2 SVGAGI. With 3 bases removed from V and 3 bases from J, the gap between germline ends came to 8 bases. The CDR3 is 13 residues long. This CDR3 reads CASSYGVDYGYTF. The CDR3 DNA follows: TGTGCCAGCAGTTATGGGGTAGACTATGGCTACACCTTC.

Concerning this clone: A junction end diverges from the germline sequence, so it may reflect a read error. This chain connects TRBV6-1 to TRBJ2-1; TRBD1 agrees at 12 bases. Germline V gene lookup returns CDR1 MNHNS and CDR2 SASEGT. The CDR3 has 14 amino acids. The CDR3 region has the DNA TGTGCCGGCAGGGACAGGGGGCTGGAAAATGAGCAGTTCTTC. Encoded protein: CAGRDRGLENEQFF.

The chain recombines TRBV19 with TRBJ2-3, with D unclear. Trimming took 6 bases from V and 1 from J, leaving 14 bases between them. The CDR3 runs 15 residues. Germline V gene data show CDR1 as LNHDA and CDR2 as SQIVND (reference sequence). The CDR3 nucleotides read TGTGCCAGTAGAAAAGACCGGTTGGGCACAGATACGCAGTATTTT. Protein product: CASRKDRLGTDTQYF.